The T cell receptor beta chain under discussion was sequenced for a study of CD8 T cells in Susac syndrome. Per germline, CDR1 MNHEY and CDR2 SVGEGT. With 5 bases clipped from V and 0 bases from J, the junction kept 7 bases outside the gene matches. CDR3 length: 17 amino acids. RNA totalling about 0.45 to 1 ug underwent reverse transcription with random hexamers. An immunoSEQ multiplex PCR generated amplified TCR beta CDR3 products spanning 54 Vbeta and 13 Jbeta. TCRdb processed the immunoSEQ multiplex PCR reads anew with MiXCR; each CDR3 protein has one entry. The repertoire holds about 190,000 distinct CDR3 sequences, with around 95% as singletons. The TEMRA cells underwent FACS enrichment, while the CD8+ and CD4+ T cells underwent negative isolation.

The sequence derives from a human donor with Susac syndrome. Sequenced material: CD4+ T cells from PBMCs. The chain employs TRBV6-2 or TRBV6-3 and TRBJ2-6; TRBD2 matches at 7 bases. This chain's CDR3 is CASSPTSRSSGANVLTF. The CDR3 bases are TGTGCCAGCAGTCCGACTAGCAGGAGCTCTGGGGCCAACGTCCTGACTTTC.